The sequence of this TCR beta chain was determined in a study of regulatory T cells in long-lasting Graves disease. CDR3 size: 14 residues. Germline-derived CDR1 and CDR2 are MNHEY and SVGEGT. Combining iRepertoire HTBI primers with Arm-PCR of CDR3 regions, the authors built TCR beta libraries. TCRdb passed the multiplex PCR reads through MiXCR, listing each CDR3 protein once. In the table there are around 460,000 distinct CDR3 sequences, about a fifth of which are singletons. Time point given: persistent/refractory GD, antithyroid drugs over 5 years with positive TRAb. PBMC RNA served as the TCR library source. A word on this clonotype: Possible read error: a much larger clone is one base away.

V is TRBV6-2 or TRBV6-3 and J is TRBJ1-3; weak D call: TRBD1 (6 bases). Here the sequenced sample was peripheral blood mononuclear cells (PBMCs), taken when the disease was refractory, from a patient treated with antithyroid drugs. This sequence originates from a female donor with Graves disease. CDR3 in amino acids: CATSGALSGNTTYF. The CDR3 DNA sequence: TGTGCCACCTCGGGGGCCCTTTCTGGAAACACCACATATTTT.